This T cell receptor beta chain was captured by sequencing in a study of blood T cell repertoires in COVID-19. The overall study: From the United States, Italy and Spain came samples of acute and convalescent COVID-19.

The V end lost 3 bases, the J end lost 5 bases, and 11 bases lay between the germline ends. There are 13 residues in the CDR3. Germline V gene sequence: CDR1 DFQATT, CDR2 SNEGSKA (reference sequence). Profiling relied on immunoSEQ multiplex PCR, and the TCRdb table lists in-frame clones only, not all of them. The repertoire holds approximately 160,000 clones, with roughly 80% as singletons. The J gene is TRBJ2-1, the V gene TRBV20-1; perhaps TRBD1 as D (5 bases). Sequences were obtained from peripheral blood. The receptor comes from a man aged 18 to 29 with active or convalescent COVID-19. In nucleotides, the CDR3 is TGCAGTGCTAGTAACAGGATCCACAATGAGCAGTTCTTC. The encoded protein is CSASNRIHNEQFF.